This T cell receptor beta chain stems from a study of T-cell reconstitution after alpha-beta-depleted transplantation in children. Ten or more counts support this clonotype. Its antigen is as yet unknown. Trimming stripped 8 bases from V and 1 base from J, with 12 bases between. This CDR3 has 13 residues. Germline lookup yields CDR1 SGHAT and CDR2 FQNNGV. Study outcomes and limitations: As was reported, about two months after transplant, alpha-beta T cells came from several hundred expanded graft clones. T cells produced anew were the main source of T-cell counts and diversity one year after transplant. Surviving recipient T cells and intrathymic progenitors accounted for some patients' high TCRbeta diversity at day 60.

The TCRbeta library incorporated unique molecular identifiers. Using its own MiXCR run on the PCR reads, TCRdb lists one record per CDR3 protein. The table has about 200,000 distinct CDR3 sequences, under 8.5% seen once; the top ten hold about 6%. The chain has TRBV11-2 and TRBJ2-7; D might be TRBD2 (5 bases). The sequence was collected from a boy younger than 10 with acute lymphoblastic leukemia, due to receive a stem cell transplant. Sample: PBMCs, taken before TCRalphabeta/CD19-depleted stem cell transplant. In DNA form, the CDR3 reads TGTGCCAGCCTCCCTCCGGGGTCCTACGAGCAGTACTTC. Amino acid sequence: CASLPPGSYEQYF.